Listed here is a single T cell receptor beta chain. The target antigen is unknown. The data were taken from a study of cytomegalovirus exposure and HLA in healthy donors. Whole-study findings and limits: Other equally common chains were less clonally expanded than HLA-associated TCR beta chains, a later analysis showed. When presence/absence was analysed, sequencing depth was taken to be roughly uniform across donors.

Primers: 60 Vbeta forward and 13 Jbeta reverse. Produced via immunoSEQ multiplex PCR; TCRdb's table is partial and in-frame only. The sample comprises 120,000 or so clones, around 72% of which are singletons, and 3% to 4.5% rests with the top ten. The V gene's germline CDR1 is SGHTA and CDR2 FQGTGA. This CDR3 region has 18 residues. After removal of 0 bases from V and 4 bases from J, the junction contained 10 bases not matched to a gene. The specimen sequenced was PBMCs. J is TRBJ2-1 and V is TRBV7-3, with TRBD2 identical over 9 bases. The source of this sequence is a young man in good health and CMV-seronegative. CDR3: CASSLTRYTAGGYNEQFF. CDR3 sequence (DNA): TGTGCCAGCAGCTTAACTAGGTACACAGCGGGGGGTTACAATGAGCAGTTCTTC.